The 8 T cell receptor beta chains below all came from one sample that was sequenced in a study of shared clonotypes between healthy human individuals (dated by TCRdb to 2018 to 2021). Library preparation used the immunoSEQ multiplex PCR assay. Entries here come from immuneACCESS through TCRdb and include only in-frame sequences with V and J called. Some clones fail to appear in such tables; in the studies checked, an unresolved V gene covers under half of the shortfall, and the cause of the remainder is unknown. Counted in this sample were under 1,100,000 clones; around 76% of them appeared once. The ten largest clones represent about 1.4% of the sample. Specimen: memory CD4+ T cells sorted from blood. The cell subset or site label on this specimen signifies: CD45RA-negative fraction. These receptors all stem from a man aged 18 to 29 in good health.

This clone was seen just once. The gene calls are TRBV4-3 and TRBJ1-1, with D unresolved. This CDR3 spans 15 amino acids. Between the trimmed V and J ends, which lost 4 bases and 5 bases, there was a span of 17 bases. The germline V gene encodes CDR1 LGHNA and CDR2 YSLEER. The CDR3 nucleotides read TGCGCCAGCAGCCGTGGACTGGGCGTGGAAACTGAAGCTTTCTTT. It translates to CASSRGLGVETEAFF.

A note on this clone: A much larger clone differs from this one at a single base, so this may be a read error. CDR3 region: CASMVRGGIDTQYF. Written as DNA, the CDR3 is TGTGCCAGCATGGTGAGGGGCGGAATAGATACGCAGTATTTT. The chain couples TRBV28 to TRBJ2-3; possibly TRBD1 or TRBD2 for D (5 bases each). Trimming pared 7 bases from V and 5 bases from J, leaving 16 bases between. The CDR3 covers 14 residues. The germline V gene has CDR1 MDHEN and CDR2 SYDVKM.

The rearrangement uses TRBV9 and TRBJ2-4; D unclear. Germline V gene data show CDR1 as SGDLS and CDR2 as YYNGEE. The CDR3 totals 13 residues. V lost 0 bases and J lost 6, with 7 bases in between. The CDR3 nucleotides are TGTGCCAGCAGCGTAGACGGAAGAAACATTCAGTACTTC. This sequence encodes CASSVDGRNIQYF.

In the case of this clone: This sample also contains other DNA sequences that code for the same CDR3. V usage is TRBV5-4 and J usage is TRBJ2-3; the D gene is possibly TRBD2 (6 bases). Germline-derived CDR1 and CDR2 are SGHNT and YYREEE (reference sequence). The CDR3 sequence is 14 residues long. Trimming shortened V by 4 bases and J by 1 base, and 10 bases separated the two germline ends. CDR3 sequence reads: CASSVSGGTDTQYF. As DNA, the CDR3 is TGTGCCAGCAGCGTTTCGGGGGGCACAGATACGCAGTATTTT.

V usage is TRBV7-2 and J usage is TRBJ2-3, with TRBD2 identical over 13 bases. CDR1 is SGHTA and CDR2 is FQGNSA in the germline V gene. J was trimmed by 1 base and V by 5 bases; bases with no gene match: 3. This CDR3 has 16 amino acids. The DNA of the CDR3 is TGTGCCAGCAGCCGAACTAGCGGGAGGGGCACAGATACGCAGTATTTT. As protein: CASSRTSGRGTDTQYF.

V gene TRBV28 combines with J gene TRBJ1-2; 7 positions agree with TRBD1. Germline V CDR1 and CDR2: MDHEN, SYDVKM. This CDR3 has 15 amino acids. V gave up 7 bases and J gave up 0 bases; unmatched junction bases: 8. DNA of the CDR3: TGTGCCAGCAAAAAATCCAGGGGGGCTAACTATGGCTACACCTTC. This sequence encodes CASKKSRGANYGYTF.

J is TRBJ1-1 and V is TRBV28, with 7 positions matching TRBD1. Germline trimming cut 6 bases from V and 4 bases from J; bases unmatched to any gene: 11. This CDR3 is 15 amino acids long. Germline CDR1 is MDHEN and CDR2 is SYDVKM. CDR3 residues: CASSSVRGQTTEAFF. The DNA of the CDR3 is TGTGCCAGCAGCTCCGTCCGGGGACAGACCACTGAAGCTTTCTTT. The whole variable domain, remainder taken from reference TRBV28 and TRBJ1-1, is DVKVTQSSRYLVKRTGEKVFLECVQDMDHENMFWYRQDPGLGLRLIYFSYDVKMKEKGDIPEGYSVSREKKERFSLILESASTNQTSMYLCASSSVRGQTTEAFFGQGTRLTVV.

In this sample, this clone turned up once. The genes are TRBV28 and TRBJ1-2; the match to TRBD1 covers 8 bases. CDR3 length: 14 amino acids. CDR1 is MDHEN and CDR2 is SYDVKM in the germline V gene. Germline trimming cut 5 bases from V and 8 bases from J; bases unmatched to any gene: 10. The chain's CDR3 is CASSIRTGRAGYTF. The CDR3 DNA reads TGTGCCAGCAGTATACGGACAGGGCGGGCGGGCTACACCTTC.